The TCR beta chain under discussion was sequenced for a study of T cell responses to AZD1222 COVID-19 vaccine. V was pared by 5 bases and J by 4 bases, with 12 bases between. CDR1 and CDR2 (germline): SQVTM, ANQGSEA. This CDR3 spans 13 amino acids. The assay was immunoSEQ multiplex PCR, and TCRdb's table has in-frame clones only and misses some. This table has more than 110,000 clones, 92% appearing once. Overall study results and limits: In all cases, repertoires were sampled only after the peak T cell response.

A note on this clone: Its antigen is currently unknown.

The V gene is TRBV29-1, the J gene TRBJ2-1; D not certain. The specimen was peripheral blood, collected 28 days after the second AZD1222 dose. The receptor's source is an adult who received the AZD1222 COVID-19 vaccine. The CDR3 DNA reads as TGCAGCGTTTTGCCTAGTCGGTACAATGAGCAGTTCTTC. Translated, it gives CSVLPSRYNEQFF.